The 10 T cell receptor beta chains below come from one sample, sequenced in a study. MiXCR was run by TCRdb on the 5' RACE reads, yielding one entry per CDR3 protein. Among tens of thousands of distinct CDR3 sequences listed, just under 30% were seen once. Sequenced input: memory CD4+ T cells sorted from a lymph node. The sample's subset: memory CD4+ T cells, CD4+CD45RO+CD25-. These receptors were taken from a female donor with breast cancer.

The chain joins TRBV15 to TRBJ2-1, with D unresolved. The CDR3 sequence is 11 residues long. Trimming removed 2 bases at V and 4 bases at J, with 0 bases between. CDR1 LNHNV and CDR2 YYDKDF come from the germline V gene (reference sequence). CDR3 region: CATSRYNEQFF. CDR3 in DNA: TGTGCCACCAGCAGATACAATGAGCAGTTCTTC.

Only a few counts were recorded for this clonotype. The DNA for the CDR3 is TGCGCCAGCAGCATGAGACAGACCCTGGGCGAGCAGTACTTC. It codes for CASSMRQTLGEQYF. The chain joins TRBV5-1 to TRBJ2-7; maybe TRBD1 (5 bases). The CDR3 has 14 amino acids. Germline V lookup: CDR1 SGHRS, CDR2 YFSETQ. The ends were cut back, 4 bases at V and 6 bases at J, with 17 bases in the middle.

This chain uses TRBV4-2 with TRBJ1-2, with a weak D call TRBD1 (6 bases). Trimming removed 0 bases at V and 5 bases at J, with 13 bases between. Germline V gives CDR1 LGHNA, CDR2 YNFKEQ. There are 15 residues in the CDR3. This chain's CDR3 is CASSQEWTAWYGYTF. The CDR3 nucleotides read TGTGCCAGCAGCCAAGAGTGGACAGCCTGGTATGGCTACACCTTC.

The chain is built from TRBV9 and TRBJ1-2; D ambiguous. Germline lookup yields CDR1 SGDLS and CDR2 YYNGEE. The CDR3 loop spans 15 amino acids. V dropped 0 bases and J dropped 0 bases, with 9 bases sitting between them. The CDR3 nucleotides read TGTGCCAGCAGCGTAGTACGGGATACTAACTATGGCTACACCTTC. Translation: CASSVVRDTNYGYTF.

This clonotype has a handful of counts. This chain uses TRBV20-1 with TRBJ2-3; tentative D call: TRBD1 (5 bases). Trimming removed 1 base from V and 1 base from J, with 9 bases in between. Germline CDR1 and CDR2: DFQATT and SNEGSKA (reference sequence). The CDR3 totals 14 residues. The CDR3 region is CSARGLGRTDTQYF. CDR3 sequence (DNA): TGCAGTGCTAGAGGGCTGGGGCGCACAGATACGCAGTATTTT.

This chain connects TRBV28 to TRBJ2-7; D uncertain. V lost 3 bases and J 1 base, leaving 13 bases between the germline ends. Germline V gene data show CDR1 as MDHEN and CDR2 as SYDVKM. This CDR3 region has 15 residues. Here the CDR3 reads CASSFLHGSSYEQYF. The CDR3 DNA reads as TGTGCCAGCAGTTTCCTTCACGGATCATCCTACGAGCAGTACTTC.

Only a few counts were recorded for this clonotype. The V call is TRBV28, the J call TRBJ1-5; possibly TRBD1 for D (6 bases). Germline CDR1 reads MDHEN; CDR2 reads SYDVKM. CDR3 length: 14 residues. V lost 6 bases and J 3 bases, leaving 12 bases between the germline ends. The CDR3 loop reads CASSRTVPNQPQHF. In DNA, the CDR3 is TGTGCCAGCAGCAGGACAGTCCCCAATCAGCCCCAGCATTTT.

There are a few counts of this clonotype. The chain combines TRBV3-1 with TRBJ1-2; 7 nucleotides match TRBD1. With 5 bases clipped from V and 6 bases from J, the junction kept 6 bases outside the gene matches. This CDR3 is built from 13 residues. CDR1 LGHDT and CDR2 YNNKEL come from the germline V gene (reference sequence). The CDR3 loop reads CASSFRDRDGYTF. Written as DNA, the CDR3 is TGTGCCAGCAGCTTCCGGGACAGAGATGGCTACACCTTC.

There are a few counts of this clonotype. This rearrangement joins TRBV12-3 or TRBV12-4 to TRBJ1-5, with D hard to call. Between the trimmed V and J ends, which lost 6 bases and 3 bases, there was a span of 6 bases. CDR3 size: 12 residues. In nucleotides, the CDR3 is TGTGCCAGCAGCCCCCCCAATCAGCCCCAGCATTTT. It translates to CASSPPNQPQHF.

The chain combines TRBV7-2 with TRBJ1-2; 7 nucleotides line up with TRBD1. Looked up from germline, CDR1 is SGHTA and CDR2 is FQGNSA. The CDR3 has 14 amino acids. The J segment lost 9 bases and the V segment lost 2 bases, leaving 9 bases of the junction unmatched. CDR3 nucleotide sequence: TGTGCCAGCAGCTTAATCAGTTGGGACAGAAGCTACACCTTC. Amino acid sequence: CASSLISWDRSYTF.